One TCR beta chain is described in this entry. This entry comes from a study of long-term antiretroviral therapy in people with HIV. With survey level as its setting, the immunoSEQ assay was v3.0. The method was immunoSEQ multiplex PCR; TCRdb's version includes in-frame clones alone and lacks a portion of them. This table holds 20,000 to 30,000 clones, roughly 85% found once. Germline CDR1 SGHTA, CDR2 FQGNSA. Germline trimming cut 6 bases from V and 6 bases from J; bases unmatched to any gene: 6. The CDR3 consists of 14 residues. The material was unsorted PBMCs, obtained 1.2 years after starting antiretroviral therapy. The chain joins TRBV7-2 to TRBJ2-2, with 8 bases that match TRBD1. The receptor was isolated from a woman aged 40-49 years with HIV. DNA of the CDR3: TGTGCCAGCAGACTAGACAGGGGTGCCGGGGAGCTGTTTTTT. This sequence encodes CASRLDRGAGELFF.